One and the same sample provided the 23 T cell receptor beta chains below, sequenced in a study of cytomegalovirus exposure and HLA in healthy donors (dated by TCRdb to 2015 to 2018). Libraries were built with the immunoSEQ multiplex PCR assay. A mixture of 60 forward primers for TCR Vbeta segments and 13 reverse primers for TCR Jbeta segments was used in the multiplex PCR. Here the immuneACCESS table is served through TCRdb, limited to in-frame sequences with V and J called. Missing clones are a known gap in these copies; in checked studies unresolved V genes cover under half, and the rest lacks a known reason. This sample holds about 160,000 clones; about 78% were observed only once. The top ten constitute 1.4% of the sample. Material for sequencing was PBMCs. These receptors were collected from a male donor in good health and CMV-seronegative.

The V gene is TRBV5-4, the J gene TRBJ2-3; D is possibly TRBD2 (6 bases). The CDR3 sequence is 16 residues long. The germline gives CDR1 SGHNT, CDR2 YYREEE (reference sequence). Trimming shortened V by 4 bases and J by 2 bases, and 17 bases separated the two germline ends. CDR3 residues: CASSRTVGTSTDTQYF. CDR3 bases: TGTGCCAGCAGCCGAACGGTAGGGACTTCCACAGATACGCAGTATTTT.

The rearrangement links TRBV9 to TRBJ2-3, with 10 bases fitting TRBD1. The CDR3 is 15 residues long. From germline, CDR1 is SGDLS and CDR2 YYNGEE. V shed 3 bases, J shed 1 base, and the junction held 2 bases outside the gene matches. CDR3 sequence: CASSGGQGGTDTQYF. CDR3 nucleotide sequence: TGTGCCAGCAGCGGTGGACAGGGGGGCACAGATACGCAGTATTTT.

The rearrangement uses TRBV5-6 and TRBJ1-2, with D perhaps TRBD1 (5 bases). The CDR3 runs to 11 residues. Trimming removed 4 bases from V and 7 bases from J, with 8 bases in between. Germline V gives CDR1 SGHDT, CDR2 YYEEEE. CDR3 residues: CASSQGVGYTF. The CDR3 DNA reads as TGTGCCAGCAGCCAAGGGGTTGGCTACACCTTC.

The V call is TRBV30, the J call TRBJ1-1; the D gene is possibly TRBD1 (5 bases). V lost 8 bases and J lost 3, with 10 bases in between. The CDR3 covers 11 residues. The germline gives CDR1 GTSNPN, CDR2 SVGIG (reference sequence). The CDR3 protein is CARSRDTEAFF. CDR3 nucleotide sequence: TGTGCCCGCTCCAGGGACACTGAAGCTTTCTTT.

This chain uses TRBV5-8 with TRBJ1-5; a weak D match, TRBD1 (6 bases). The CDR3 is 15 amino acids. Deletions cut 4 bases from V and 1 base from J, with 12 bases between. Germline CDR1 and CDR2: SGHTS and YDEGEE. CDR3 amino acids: CASSPGQLSNQPQHF. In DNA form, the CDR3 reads TGTGCCAGCAGCCCCGGACAGCTGAGCAATCAGCCCCAGCATTTT.

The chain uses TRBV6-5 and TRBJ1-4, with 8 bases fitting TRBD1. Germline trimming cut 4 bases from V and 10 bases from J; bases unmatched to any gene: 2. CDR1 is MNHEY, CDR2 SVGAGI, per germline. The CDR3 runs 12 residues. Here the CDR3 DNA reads TGTGCCAGCAGTTCTACAGGGGGAAAACTGTTTTTT. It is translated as CASSSTGGKLFF.

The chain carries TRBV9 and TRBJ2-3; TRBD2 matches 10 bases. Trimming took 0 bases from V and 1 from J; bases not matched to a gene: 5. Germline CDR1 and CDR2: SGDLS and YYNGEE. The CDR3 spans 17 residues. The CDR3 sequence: CASSVGAGGAGTDTQYF. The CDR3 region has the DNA TGTGCCAGCAGCGTAGGAGCGGGAGGGGCGGGCACAGATACGCAGTATTTT.

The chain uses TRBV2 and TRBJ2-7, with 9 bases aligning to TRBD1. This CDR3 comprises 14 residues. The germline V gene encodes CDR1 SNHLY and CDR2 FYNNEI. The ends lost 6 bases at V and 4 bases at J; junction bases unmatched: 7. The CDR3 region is CASRGGQGSYEQYF. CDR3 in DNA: TGTGCCAGCAGGGGGGGACAGGGAAGTTACGAGCAGTACTTC.

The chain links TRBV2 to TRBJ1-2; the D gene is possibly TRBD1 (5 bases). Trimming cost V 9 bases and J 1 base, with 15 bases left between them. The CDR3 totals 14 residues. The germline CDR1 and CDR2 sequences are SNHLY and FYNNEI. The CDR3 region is CARRKEGDNYGYTF. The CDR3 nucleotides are TGTGCCAGGAGAAAAGAAGGGGATAACTATGGCTACACCTTC. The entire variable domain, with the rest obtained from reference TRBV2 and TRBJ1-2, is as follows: EPEVTQTPSHQVTQMGQEVILRCVPISNHLYFYWYRQILGQKVEFLVSFYNNEISEKSEIFDDQFSVERPDGSNFTLKIRSTKLEDSAMYFCARRKEGDNYGYTFGSGTRLTVV.

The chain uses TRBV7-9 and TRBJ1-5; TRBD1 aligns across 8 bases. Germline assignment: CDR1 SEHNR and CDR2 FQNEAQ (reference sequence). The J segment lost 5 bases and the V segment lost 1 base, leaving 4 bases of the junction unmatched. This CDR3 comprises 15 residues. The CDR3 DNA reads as TGTGCCAGCAGCTTAGGCTCGACAGGGGATCAGCCCCAGCATTTT. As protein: CASSLGSTGDQPQHF.

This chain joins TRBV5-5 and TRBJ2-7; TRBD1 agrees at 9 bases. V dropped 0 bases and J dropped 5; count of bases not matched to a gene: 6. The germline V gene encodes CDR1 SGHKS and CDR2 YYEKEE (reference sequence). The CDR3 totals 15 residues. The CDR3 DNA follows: TGTGCCAGCAGCTTGGCGGGGACAGGGTCCCACGAGCAGTACTTC. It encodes CASSLAGTGSHEQYF. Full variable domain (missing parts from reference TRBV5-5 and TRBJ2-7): DAGVTQSPTHLIKTRGQQVTLRCSPISGHKSVSWYQQVLGQGPQFIFQYYEKEERGRGNFPDRFSARQFPNYSSELNVNALLLGDSALYLCASSLAGTGSHEQYFGPGTRLTVT.

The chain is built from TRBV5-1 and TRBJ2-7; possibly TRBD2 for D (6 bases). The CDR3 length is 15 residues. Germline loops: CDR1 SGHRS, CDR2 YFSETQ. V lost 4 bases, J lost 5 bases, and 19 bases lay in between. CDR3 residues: CASSPGSGSPHEQYF. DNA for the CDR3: TGCGCCAGCAGCCCGGGGTCCGGGAGTCCCCACGAGCAGTACTTC.

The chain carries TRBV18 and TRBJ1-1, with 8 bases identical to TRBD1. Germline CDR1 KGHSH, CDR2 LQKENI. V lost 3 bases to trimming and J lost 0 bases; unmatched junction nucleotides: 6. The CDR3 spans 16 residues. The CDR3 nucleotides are TGTGCCAGCTCACCCCAGGGGGCAGAGGTGAACACTGAAGCTTTCTTT. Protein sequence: CASSPQGAEVNTEAFF.

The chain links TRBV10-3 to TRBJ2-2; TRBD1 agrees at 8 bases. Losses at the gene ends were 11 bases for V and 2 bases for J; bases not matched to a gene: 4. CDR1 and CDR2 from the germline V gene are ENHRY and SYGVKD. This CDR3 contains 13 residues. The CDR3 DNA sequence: TGTGCCGTAGACAGGGGTAACACCGGGGAGCTGTTTTTT. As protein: CAVDRGNTGELFF.

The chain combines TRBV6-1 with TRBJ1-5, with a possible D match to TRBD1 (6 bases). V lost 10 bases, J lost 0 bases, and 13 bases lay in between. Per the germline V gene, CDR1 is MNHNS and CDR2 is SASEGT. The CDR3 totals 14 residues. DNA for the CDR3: TGTGCCACCGAACAGGGATATAGCAATCAGCCCCAGCATTTT. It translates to CATEQGYSNQPQHF.

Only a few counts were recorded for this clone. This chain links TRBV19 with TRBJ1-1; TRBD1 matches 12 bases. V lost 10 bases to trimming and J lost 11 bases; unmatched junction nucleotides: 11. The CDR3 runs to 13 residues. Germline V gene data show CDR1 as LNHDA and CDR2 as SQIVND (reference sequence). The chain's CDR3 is CATWRGQGARAFF. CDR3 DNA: TGTGCCACTTGGAGGGGACAGGGGGCAAGGGCTTTCTTT. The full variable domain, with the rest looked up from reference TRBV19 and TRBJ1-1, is DGGITQSPKYLFRKEGQNVTLSCEQNLNHDAMYWYRQDPGQGLRLIYYSQIVNDFQKGDIAEGYSVSREKKESFPLTVTSAQKNPTAFYLCATWRGQGARAFFGQGTRLTVV.

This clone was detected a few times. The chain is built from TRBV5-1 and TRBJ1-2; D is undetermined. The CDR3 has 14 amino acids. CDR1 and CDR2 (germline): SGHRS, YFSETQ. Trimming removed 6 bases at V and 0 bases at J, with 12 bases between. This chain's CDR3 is CASTPTPANYGYTF. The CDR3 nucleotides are TGCGCCAGCACCCCCACACCAGCTAACTATGGCTACACCTTC.

CDR3 coding DNA: TGTGCCAGCAGCCGAAACAGGGGGCCGAGCTCTGGAAACACCATATATTTT. Amino acid sequence: CASSRNRGPSSGNTIYF. The chain recombines TRBV9 with TRBJ1-3; 9 positions match TRBD1. V gave up 4 bases and J gave up 0 bases; unmatched junction bases: 8. Germline V lookup: CDR1 SGDLS, CDR2 YYNGEE. The CDR3 covers 17 residues.

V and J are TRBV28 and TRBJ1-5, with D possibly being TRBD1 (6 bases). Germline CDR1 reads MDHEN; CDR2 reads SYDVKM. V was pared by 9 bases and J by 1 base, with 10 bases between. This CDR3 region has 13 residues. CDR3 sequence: CASRGNSNQPQHF. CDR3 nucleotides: TGTGCCAGTAGGGGGAACAGCAATCAGCCCCAGCATTTT.

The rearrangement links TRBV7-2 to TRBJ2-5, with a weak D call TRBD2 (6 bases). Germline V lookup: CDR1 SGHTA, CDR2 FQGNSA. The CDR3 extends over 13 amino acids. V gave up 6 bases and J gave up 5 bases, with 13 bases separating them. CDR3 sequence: CASSLDYSETQYF. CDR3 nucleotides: TGTGCCAGCAGTTTGGACTATTCGGAGACCCAGTACTTC.

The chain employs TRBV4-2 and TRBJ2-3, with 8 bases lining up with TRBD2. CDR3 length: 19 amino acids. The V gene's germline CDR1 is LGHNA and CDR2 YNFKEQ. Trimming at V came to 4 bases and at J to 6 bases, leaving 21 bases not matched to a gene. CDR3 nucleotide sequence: TGTGCCAGCAGCCCTATTTCGGGGGGTAGCGGGGAAGTTCCGGATACGCAGTATTTT. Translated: CASSPISGGSGEVPDTQYF.

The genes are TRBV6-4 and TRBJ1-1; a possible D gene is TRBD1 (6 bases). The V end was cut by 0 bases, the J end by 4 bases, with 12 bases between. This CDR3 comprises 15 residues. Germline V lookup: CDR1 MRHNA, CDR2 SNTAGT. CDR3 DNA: TGTGCCAGCAGTGACTCAGGGGGAGGGAGCACTGAAGCTTTCTTT. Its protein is CASSDSGGGSTEAFF.

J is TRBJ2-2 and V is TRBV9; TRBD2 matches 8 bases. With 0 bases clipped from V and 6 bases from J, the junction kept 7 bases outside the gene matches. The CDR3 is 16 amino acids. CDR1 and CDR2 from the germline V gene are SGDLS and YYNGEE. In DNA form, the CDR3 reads TGTGCCAGCAGCGTAGTAGGTAGCGGGATCTCCGGGGAGCTGTTTTTT. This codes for CASSVVGSGISGELFF.